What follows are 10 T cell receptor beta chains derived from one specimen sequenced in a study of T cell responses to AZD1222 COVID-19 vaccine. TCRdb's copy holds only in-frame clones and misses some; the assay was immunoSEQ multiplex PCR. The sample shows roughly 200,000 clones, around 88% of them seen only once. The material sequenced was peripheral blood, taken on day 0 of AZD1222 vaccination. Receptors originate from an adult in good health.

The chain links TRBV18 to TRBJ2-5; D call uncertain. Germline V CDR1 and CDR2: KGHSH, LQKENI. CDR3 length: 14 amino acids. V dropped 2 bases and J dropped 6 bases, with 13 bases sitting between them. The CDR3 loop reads CASSPSGSHKTQYF. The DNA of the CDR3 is TGTGCCAGCTCACCATCCGGGTCTCATAAGACCCAGTACTTC. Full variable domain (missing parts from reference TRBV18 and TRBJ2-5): NAGVMQNPRHLVRRRGQEARLRCSPMKGHSHVYWYRQLPEEGLKFMVYLQKENIIDESGMPKERFSAEFPKEGPSILRIQQVVRGDSAAYFCASSPSGSHKTQYFGPGTRLLVL.

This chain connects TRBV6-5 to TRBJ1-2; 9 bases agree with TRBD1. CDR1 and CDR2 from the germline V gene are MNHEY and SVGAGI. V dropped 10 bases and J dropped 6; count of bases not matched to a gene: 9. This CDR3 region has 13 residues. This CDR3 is CANALTGGDGYTF. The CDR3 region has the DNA TGTGCCAACGCACTTACAGGGGGCGATGGCTACACCTTC.

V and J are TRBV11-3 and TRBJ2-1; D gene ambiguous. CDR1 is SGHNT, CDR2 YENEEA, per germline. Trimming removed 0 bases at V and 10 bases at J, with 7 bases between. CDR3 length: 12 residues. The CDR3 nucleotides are TGTGCCAGCAGCTTAGATCCTGGGGAGCAGTTCTTC. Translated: CASSLDPGEQFF.

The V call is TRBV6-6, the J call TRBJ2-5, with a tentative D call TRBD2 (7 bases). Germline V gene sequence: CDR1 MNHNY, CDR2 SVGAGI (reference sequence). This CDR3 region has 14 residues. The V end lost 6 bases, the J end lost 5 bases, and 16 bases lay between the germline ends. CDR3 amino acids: CASRRGGQSETQYF. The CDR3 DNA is TGTGCCAGCAGGAGGGGGGGCCAGTCCGAGACCCAGTACTTC.

This CDR3 is CASSLAGLQFF. For the CDR3, the DNA is TGTGCCAGCAGCTTAGCGGGGCTGCAGTTCTTC. The chain carries TRBV5-4 and TRBJ2-1; 7 bases are a match to TRBD2. Germline CDR1 is SGHNT and CDR2 is YYREEE (reference sequence). The CDR3 extends over 11 amino acids. The V segment lost 2 bases and the J segment 12 bases; nucleotides outside the gene matches: 2.

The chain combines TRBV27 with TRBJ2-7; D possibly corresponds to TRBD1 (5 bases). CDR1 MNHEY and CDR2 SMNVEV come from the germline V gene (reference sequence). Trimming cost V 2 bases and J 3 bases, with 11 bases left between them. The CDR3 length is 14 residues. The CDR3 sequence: CASSLRGSHYEQYF. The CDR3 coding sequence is TGTGCCAGCAGTTTAAGGGGCAGTCACTACGAGCAGTACTTC.

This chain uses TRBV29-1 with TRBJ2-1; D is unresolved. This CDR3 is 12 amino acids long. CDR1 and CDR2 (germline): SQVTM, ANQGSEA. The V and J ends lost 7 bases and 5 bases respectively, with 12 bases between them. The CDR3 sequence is CSGDIWDNEQFF. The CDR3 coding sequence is TGCAGCGGGGATATTTGGGACAATGAGCAGTTCTTC.

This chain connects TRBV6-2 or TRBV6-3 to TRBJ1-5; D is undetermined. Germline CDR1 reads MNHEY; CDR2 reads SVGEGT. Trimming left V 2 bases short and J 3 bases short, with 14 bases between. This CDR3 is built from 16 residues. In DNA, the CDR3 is TGTGCCAGCAGTTACCAAATTTCGCCCGTCAATCAGCCCCAGCATTTT. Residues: CASSYQISPVNQPQHF.

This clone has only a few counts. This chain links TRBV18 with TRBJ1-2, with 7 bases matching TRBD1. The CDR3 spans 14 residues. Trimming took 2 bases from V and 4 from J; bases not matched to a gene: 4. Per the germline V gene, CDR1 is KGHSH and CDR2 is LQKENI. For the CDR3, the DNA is TGTGCCAGCTCACCAACCCGGGACAGCTATGGCTACACCTTC. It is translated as CASSPTRDSYGYTF.

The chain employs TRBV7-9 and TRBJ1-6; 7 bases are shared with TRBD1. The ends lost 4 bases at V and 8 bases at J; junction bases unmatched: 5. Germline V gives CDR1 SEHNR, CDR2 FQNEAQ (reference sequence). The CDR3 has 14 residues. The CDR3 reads CASSSQGDDSPLHF. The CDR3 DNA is TGTGCCAGCAGCTCGCAGGGGGATGATTCACCCCTCCACTTT. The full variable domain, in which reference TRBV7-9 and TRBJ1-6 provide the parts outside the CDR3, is DTGVSQNPRHKITKRGQNVTFRCDPISEHNRLYWYRQTLGQGPEFLTYFQNEAQLEKSRLLSDRFSAERPKGSFSTLEIQRTEQGDSAMYLCASSSQGDDSPLHFGNGTRLTVT.